The source of this T cell receptor beta chain is a study of T cell responses to AZD1222 COVID-19 vaccine. Overall study findings and caveats: Donors were mostly white British, more females; clonal diversity possibly underestimated.

The assay was immunoSEQ multiplex PCR, and TCRdb's table has in-frame clones only and misses some. Of about 92,000 clones in the sample, approximately 91% were seen once. About this clone itself: Antigen unknown.

Sequencing used peripheral blood, obtained on day 0 of AZD1222 vaccination. This TCR came from an adult in good health.

CDR3 DNA sequence: TGTGCCATCAGTGGGGGCGGGGGTTTCTATGGCTACACCTTC. Residues: CAISGGGGFYGYTF. The gene calls are TRBV10-3 and TRBJ1-2; D might be TRBD1 (5 bases). V was shortened by 4 bases and J by 4 bases, with 13 bases between the two germline ends. There are 14 residues in the CDR3. Germline assignment: CDR1 ENHRY and CDR2 SYGVKD.